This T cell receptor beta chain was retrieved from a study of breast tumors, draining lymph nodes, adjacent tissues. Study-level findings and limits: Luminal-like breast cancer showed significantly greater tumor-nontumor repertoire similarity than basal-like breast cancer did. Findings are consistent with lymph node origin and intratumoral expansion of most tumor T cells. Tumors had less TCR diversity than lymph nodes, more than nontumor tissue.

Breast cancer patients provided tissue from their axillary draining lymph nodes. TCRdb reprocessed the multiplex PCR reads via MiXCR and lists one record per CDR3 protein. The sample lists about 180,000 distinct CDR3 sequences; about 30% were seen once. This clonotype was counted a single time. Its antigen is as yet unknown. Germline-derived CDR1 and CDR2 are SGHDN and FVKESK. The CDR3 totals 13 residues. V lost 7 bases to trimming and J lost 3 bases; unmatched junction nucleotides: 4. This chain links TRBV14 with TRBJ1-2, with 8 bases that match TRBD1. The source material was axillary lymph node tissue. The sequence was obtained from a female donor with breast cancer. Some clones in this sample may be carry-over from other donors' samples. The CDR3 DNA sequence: TGTGCCAGCACCAAGACAGGGGACTATGGCTACACCTTC. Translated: CASTKTGDYGYTF.